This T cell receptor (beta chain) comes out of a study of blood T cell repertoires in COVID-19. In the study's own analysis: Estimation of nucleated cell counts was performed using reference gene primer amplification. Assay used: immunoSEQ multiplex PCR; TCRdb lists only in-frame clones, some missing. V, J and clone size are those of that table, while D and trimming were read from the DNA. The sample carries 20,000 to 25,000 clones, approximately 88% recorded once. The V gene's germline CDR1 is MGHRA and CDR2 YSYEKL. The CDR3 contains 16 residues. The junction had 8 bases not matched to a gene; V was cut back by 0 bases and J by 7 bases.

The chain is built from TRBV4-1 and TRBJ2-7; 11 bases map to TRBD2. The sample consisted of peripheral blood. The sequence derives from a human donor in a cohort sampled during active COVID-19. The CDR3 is CASSQEGTSGEGEQYF. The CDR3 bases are TGCGCCAGCAGCCAAGAAGGGACTAGCGGAGAGGGGGAGCAGTACTTC.